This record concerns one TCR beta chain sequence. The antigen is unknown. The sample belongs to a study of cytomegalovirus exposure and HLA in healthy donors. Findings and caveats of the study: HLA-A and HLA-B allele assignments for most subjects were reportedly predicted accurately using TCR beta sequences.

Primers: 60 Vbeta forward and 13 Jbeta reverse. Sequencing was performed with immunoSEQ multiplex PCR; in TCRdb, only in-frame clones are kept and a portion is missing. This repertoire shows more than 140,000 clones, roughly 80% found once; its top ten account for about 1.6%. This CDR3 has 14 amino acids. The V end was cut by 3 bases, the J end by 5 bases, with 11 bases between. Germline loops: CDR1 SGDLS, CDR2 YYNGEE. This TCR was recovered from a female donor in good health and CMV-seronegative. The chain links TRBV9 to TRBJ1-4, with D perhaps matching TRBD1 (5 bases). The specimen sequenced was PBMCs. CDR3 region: CASSAGTGNEKLFF. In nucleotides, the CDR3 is TGTGCCAGCAGCGCCGGGACTGGGAATGAAAAACTGTTTTTT. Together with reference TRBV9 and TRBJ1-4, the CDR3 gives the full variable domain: DSGVTQTPKHLITATGQRVTLRCSPRSGDLSVYWYQQSLDQGLQFLIQYYNGEERAKGNILERFSAQQFPDLHSELNLSSLELGDSALYFCASSAGTGNEKLFFGSGTQLSVL.